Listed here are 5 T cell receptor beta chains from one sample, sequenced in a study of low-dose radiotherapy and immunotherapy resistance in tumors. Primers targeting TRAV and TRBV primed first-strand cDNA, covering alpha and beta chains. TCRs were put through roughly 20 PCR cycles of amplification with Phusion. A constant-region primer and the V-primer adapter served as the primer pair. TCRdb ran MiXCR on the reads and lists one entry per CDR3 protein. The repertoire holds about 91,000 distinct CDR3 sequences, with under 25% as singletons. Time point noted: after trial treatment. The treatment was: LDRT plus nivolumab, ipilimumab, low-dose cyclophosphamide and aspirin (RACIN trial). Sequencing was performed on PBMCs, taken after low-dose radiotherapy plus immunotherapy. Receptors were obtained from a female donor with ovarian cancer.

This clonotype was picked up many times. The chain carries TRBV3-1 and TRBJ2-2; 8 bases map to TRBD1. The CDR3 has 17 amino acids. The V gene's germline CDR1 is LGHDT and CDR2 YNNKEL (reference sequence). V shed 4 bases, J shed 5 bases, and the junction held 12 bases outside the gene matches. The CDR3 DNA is TGTGCCAGCAGCCCCCTTTGGGCCAGGGGGCAGACCGGGGAGCTGTTTTTT. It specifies CASSPLWARGQTGELFF.

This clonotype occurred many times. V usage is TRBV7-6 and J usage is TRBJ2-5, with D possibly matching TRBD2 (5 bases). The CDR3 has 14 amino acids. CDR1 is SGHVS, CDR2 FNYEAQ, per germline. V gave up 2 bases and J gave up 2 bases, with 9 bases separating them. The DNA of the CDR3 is TGTGCCAGCAGCTTATGGAGGAAACAAGAGACCCAGTACTTC. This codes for CASSLWRKQETQYF.

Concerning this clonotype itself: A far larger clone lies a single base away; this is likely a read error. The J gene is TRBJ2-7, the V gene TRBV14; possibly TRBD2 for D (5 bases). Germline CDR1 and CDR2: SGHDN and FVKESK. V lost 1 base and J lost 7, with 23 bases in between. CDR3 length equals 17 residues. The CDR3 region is CASSQGNGVLPYNEQYF. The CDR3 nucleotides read TGTGCCAGCAGCCAAGGGAACGGGGTCCTTCCCTACAATGAGCAGTACTTC. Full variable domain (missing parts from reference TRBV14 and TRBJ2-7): EAGVTQFPSHSVIEKGQTVTLRCDPISGHDNLYWYRRVMGKEIKFLLHFVKESKQDESGMPNNRFLAERTGGTYSTLKVQPAELEDSGVYFCASSQGNGVLPYNEQYFGPGTRLTVT.

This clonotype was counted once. CDR3 nucleotide sequence: TGTGCCAGCAGTTATATAAAGATGTGGGGCGAGCCGGGGGAGCTGTTTTTT. Translation: CASSYIKMWGEPGELFF. The rearrangement uses TRBV6-5 and TRBJ2-2, with a possible D match to TRBD1 (5 bases). CDR1 MNHEY and CDR2 SVGAGI come from the germline V gene. CDR3 length: 17 amino acids. V lost 3 bases and J lost 8, with 22 bases in between.

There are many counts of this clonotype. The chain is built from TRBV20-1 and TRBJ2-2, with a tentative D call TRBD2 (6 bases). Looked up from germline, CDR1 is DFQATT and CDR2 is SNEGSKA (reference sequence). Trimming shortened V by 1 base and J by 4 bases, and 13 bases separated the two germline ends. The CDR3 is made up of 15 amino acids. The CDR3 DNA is TGCAGTGCTAGAGTGGCTAGCGTGCCCACCGGGGAGCTGTTTTTT. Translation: CSARVASVPTGELFF.